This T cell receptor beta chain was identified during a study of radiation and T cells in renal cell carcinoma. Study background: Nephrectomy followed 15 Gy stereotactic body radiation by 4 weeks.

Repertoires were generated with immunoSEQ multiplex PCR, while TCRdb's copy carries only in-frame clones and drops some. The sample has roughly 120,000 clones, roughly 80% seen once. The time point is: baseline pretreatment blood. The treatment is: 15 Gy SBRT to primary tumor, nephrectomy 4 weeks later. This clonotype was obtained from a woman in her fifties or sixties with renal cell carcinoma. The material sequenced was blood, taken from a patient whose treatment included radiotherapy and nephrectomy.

The DNA for the CDR3 is TGTGCCAGCAGCTTGGCTGGCAGTTATTATGGCTACACCTTC. Protein: CASSLAGSYYGYTF. The chain carries TRBV5-4 and TRBJ1-2, with D uncertain. The CDR3 sequence is 14 residues long. In germline, CDR1 is SGHNT, CDR2 YYREEE (reference sequence). V shed 0 bases and J shed 5 bases, with 11 bases lying between them.